This entry lists 22 T cell receptor beta chains sequenced from one sample in a study of shared T cell receptors in the human thymus. Assay: immunoSEQ multiplex PCR; the TCRdb copy retains only in-frame clones and omits some. The profile covers 500,000 to 550,000 clones, with approximately 78% appearing a single time and 0.013% taken by the ten largest. These records were also assigned to another study, of human thymus T cells.

The sample comprised thymocytes. Every receptor here comes from a boy in the first two years of life with a congenital heart defect.

This chain connects TRBV9 to TRBJ1-4, with 11 bases identical to TRBD1. CDR1 is SGDLS and CDR2 is YYNGEE in the germline V gene. The CDR3 covers 18 residues. The V segment lost 0 bases and the J segment 4 bases; nucleotides outside the gene matches: 8. CDR3 residues: CASSVGPRDRGYNEKLFF. CDR3 DNA: TGTGCCAGCAGCGTAGGCCCCCGGGACAGGGGGTATAATGAAAAACTGTTTTTT.

The rearrangement joins TRBV27 to TRBJ1-6; 8 positions match TRBD1. The germline V gene encodes CDR1 MNHEY and CDR2 SMNVEV (reference sequence). V trimming: 4 bases; J trimming: 7 bases; junction bases outside the gene matches: 3. The CDR3 is 14 residues long. CDR3 sequence reads: CASSSTGVNSPLHF. DNA for the CDR3: TGTGCCAGCAGTTCGACAGGGGTAAATTCACCCCTCCACTTT.

The rearrangement uses TRBV28 and TRBJ1-2; 9 bases map to TRBD1. The germline CDR1 and CDR2 sequences are MDHEN and SYDVKM. This CDR3 is 15 amino acids long. V lost 10 bases and J lost 4; bases outside the gene matches: 13. The CDR3 sequence: CAIRLRDRVFYGYTF. CDR3 coding DNA: TGTGCCATTAGACTCCGGGACAGGGTGTTCTATGGCTACACCTTC.

The rearrangement links TRBV28 to TRBJ1-3, with TRBD1 as a possible D gene (6 bases). The V end lost 5 bases, the J end lost 0 bases, and 17 bases lay between the germline ends. This CDR3 spans 17 amino acids. The germline CDR1 and CDR2 sequences are MDHEN and SYDVKM. CDR3 nucleotide sequence: TGTGCCAGCAGTCCCCAACAGGGCTCCGTCTCTGGAAACACCATATATTTT. This translates into CASSPQQGSVSGNTIYF.

Regarding this clone: In the same sample, other DNA sequences code for this CDR3. The gene calls are TRBV4-3 and TRBJ2-2; the match to TRBD2 covers 9 bases. V gave up 0 bases and J gave up 3 bases; unmatched junction bases: 2. This CDR3 contains 16 residues. Germline loops: CDR1 LGHNA, CDR2 YSLEER. The CDR3 loop is CASSQEEREDTGELFF. In nucleotides, the CDR3 is TGCGCCAGCAGCCAAGAAGAGCGGGAGGACACCGGGGAGCTGTTTTTT.

With respect to this clone: Other nucleotide sequences in the sample specify the same CDR3. The chain employs TRBV30 and TRBJ2-1, with TRBD1 matching 7 bases. In germline, CDR1 is GTSNPN, CDR2 SVGIG (reference sequence). V was pared by 0 bases and J by 5 bases, with 7 bases of the junction left unmatched. CDR3 length: 15 residues. CDR3 coding DNA: TGTGCCTGGAGTGTACCCGAGGGGGCGGACAATGAGCAGTTCTTC. As protein: CAWSVPEGADNEQFF.

This clone was recorded a few times. The rearrangement joins TRBV4-3 to TRBJ1-5; D is unclear. The CDR3 runs 15 residues. Germline CDR1 and CDR2: LGHNA and YSLEER. The V end was cut by 1 base, the J end by 0 bases, with 7 bases between. The chain's CDR3 is CASSQAGDSNQPQHF. The CDR3 coding sequence is TGCGCCAGCAGCCAAGCCGGGGATAGCAATCAGCCCCAGCATTTT.

This rearrangement joins TRBV7-8 to TRBJ2-7; 8 bases fit TRBD2. This CDR3 contains 16 residues. Germline V CDR1 and CDR2: SGHVS, FQNEAQ. J lost 4 bases, V lost 7 bases, and 15 bases had no gene match. CDR3 in DNA: TGTGCCAGCACCGCACGGACGGCGGGAGGTGGGTACGAGCAGTACTTC. Its protein product is CASTARTAGGGYEQYF.

The rearrangement uses TRBV27 and TRBJ1-1; 7 positions agree with TRBD1. Per germline, CDR1 MNHEY and CDR2 SMNVEV (reference sequence). With 2 bases clipped from V and 5 bases from J, the junction kept 5 bases outside the gene matches. This CDR3 is built from 14 residues. CDR3 DNA: TGTGCCAGCAGTTTACAGGGGGAAGGAACTGAAGCTTTCTTT. Its translation is CASSLQGEGTEAFF.

This sequence joins TRBV5-6 and TRBJ1-2; D gene unclear. This CDR3 has 13 residues. The germline gives CDR1 SGHDT, CDR2 YYEEEE. V gave up 0 bases and J gave up 3 bases, with 6 bases separating them. CDR3: CASSLEEYYGYTF. CDR3 DNA sequence: TGTGCCAGCAGCTTGGAAGAGTACTATGGCTACACCTTC.

This chain joins TRBV6-5 and TRBJ1-2; 9 nucleotides line up with TRBD1. The CDR3 sequence is 12 residues long. With V trimmed by 9 bases and J by 8 bases, 7 bases remained unmatched. Germline V gene lookup returns CDR1 MNHEY and CDR2 SVGAGI. For the CDR3, the DNA is TGTGCCAGTACACAGGGGGCGAACGGCTACACCTTC. This gives the protein CASTQGANGYTF.

The chain combines TRBV28 with TRBJ1-1; D is undetermined. The CDR3 length is 18 residues. The V gene lost 1 base and the J gene lost 1 base, with 19 bases spanning the gap. Germline V gives CDR1 MDHEN, CDR2 SYDVKM. CDR3 DNA: TGTGCCAGCAGTTTATTTTTCCGAGGCTCGGTGTGGAACACTGAAGCTTTCTTT. Protein sequence: CASSLFFRGSVWNTEAFF. Using reference TRBV28 and TRBJ1-1 for the parts outside the CDR3, the full variable domain is DVKVTQSSRYLVKRTGEKVFLECVQDMDHENMFWYRQDPGLGLRLIYFSYDVKMKEKGDIPEGYSVSREKKERFSLILESASTNQTSMYLCASSLFFRGSVWNTEAFFGQGTRLTVV.

This chain uses TRBV4-3 with TRBJ2-7; D perhaps matches TRBD1 (5 bases). Germline CDR1 and CDR2: LGHNA and YSLEER. V shed 0 bases and J shed 2 bases, with 8 bases lying between them. The CDR3 runs 14 residues. CDR3 in DNA: TGCGCCAGCAGCCAAGAAAGGGGTCCCTACGAGCAGTACTTC. Translated: CASSQERGPYEQYF.

The rearrangement links TRBV5-6 to TRBJ2-2, with unresolved D. CDR3 size: 14 residues. The germline gives CDR1 SGHDT, CDR2 YYEEEE. V was clipped by 0 bases and J by 4 bases, with 7 bases between them. CDR3 coding DNA: TGTGCCAGCAGCTTGGTTGAGAGCACCGGGGAGCTGTTTTTT. Protein sequence: CASSLVESTGELFF. Combining the CDR3 with reference TRBV5-6 and TRBJ2-2 gives the whole variable domain DAGVTQSPTHLIKTRGQQVTLRCSPKSGHDTVSWYQQALGQGPQFIFQYYEEEERQRGNFPDRFSGHQFPNYSSELNVNALLLGDSALYLCASSLVESTGELFFGEGSRLTVL.

The CDR3, as DNA: TGTGCCAGCAGTCCCCCCAGGAATGAAAAACTGTTTTTT. Protein sequence: CASSPPRNEKLFF. This chain joins TRBV6-6 and TRBJ1-4; D is uncertain. CDR3 length: 13 residues. In germline, CDR1 is MNHNY, CDR2 SVGAGI (reference sequence). The ends were cut back, 5 bases at V and 5 bases at J, with 9 bases in the middle.

A few counts support this clone. This sequence joins TRBV5-4 and TRBJ1-2; the D gene is possibly TRBD1 (6 bases). This CDR3 has 15 residues. Deletions cut 2 bases from V and 4 bases from J, with 15 bases between. Germline CDR1 is SGHNT and CDR2 is YYREEE (reference sequence). The CDR3 DNA reads as TGTGCCAGCAGCTTCAAAGGACAGTCGACCTATGGCTACACCTTC. Its protein is CASSFKGQSTYGYTF.

The chain uses TRBV19 and TRBJ1-2; 7 nucleotides line up with TRBD1. Per the germline V gene, CDR1 is LNHDA and CDR2 is SQIVND (reference sequence). This CDR3 is 13 amino acids long. The V segment lost 3 bases and the J segment 8 bases; nucleotides outside the gene matches: 6. DNA for the CDR3: TGTGCCAGTAGTATCCTGACAGGGCTCGGCTACACCTTC. It encodes CASSILTGLGYTF.

This sequence joins TRBV7-3 and TRBJ2-1; 8 bases line up with TRBD2. The J segment lost 3 bases and the V segment lost 2 bases, leaving 6 bases of the junction unmatched. Germline lookup yields CDR1 SGHTA and CDR2 FQGTGA. The CDR3 has 16 amino acids. CDR3 loop: CASSLQAGDLYNEQFF. CDR3 nucleotide sequence: TGTGCCAGCAGCTTACAAGCGGGAGATCTCTACAATGAGCAGTTCTTC. Using reference TRBV7-3 and TRBJ2-1 for the parts outside the CDR3, the full variable domain is GAGVSQTPSNKVTEKGKYVELRCDPISGHTALYWYRQSLGQGPEFLIYFQGTGAADDSGLPNDRFFAVRPEGSVSTLKIQRTERGDSAVYLCASSLQAGDLYNEQFFGPGTRLTVL.

This chain links TRBV2 with TRBJ2-7, with 10 bases matching TRBD1. The J segment lost 6 bases and the V segment lost 4 bases, leaving 3 bases of the junction unmatched. The V gene's germline CDR1 is SNHLY and CDR2 FYNNEI. This CDR3 is built from 13 residues. Written as DNA, the CDR3 is TGTGCCAGCAGTGGGACAGGGGGGCGCGAGCAGTACTTC. Translation gives CASSGTGGREQYF.

The gene calls are TRBV28 and TRBJ1-2; unclear D gene. V lost 5 bases and J 0 bases, leaving 13 bases between the germline ends. This CDR3 is 15 amino acids long. Germline CDR1 and CDR2: MDHEN and SYDVKM. The CDR3 protein is CASSLRLGANYGYTF. Written as DNA, the CDR3 is TGTGCCAGCAGTCTCCGACTGGGAGCTAACTATGGCTACACCTTC.

This chain uses TRBV13 with TRBJ2-7; 10 bases are a match to TRBD2. The junction had 7 bases not matched to a gene; V was cut back by 4 bases and J by 4 bases. Per germline, CDR1 PRHDT and CDR2 FYEKMQ (reference sequence). This CDR3 region has 15 residues. The CDR3 bases are TGTGCCAGCAGCTCTTCTAGCGGGAGTAGGTACGAGCAGTACTTC. As protein: CASSSSSGSRYEQYF.

The chain couples TRBV5-6 to TRBJ2-5; possible D gene TRBD1, 5 bases. The germline gives CDR1 SGHDT, CDR2 YYEEEE. Trimming cost V 0 bases and J 4 bases, with 10 bases left between them. The CDR3 has 14 residues. The CDR3 bases are TGTGCCAGCAGCTTGGACACCCAGGGAGAGACCCAGTACTTC. Amino acids: CASSLDTQGETQYF.